This T cell receptor beta chain was observed in a study of CD8 T cells in ankylosing spondylitis. V was cut by 4 bases and J by 5 bases, with 15 bases left in between. Germline V gene sequence: CDR1 SGHRS, CDR2 YFSETQ. The CDR3 runs to 14 residues. From the 5' RACE reads, TCRdb called clonotypes with MiXCR, one entry per CDR3 protein. The sample holds 36,000 or so distinct CDR3 sequences; over 5.5% are singletons and the top ten take 12%. This clonotype showed up many times. This receptor was taken from a male donor with ankylosing spondylitis or in good health (not recorded which). The chain employs TRBV5-1 and TRBJ2-5; TRBD1 or TRBD2 may be the D gene (6 bases each). Sample: blood, either unsorted or a sorted T cell fraction (not recorded which). The CDR3 nucleotides read TGCGCCAGCAGCAAAGACGGGGGCCCGGAGACCCAGTACTTC. This codes for CASSKDGGPETQYF. The whole variable domain, filled in from reference TRBV5-1 and TRBJ2-5, reads KAGVTQTPRYLIKTRGQQVTLSCSPISGHRSVSWYQQTPGQGLQFLFEYFSETQRNKGNFPGRFSGRQFSNSRSEMNVSTLELGDSALYLCASSKDGGPETQYFGPGTRLLVL.